This TCR beta chain was recorded in a study of somatic mutations in cytotoxic T cells in rheumatoid arthritis. Study-level findings and limits: For about an eighth of the 65 patients, a single CD8+ clone accounted for more than 20% of CD8+ cells.

Trimming cost V 6 bases and J 1 base; bases outside gene matches: 17. From germline, CDR1 is SGHNT and CDR2 YYREEE (reference sequence). This CDR3 has 18 residues. A remark on this clone: Its matching antigen is unknown.

Using immunoSEQ multiplex PCR, the repertoire was profiled, and TCRdb retains in-frame clones only, with some absent. Among under 25,000 clones listed, around 85% were seen once. J is TRBJ2-7 and V is TRBV5-4, with 9 bases matching TRBD1. Source material: CD8+ T cells sorted from blood. The source of this sequence is a woman between 35 and 50 years old with rheumatoid arthritis. The DNA of the CDR3 is TGTGCCAGCAATATGACGTTAACGTGGGACAGGGTATCCTACGAGCAGTACTTC. It is translated as CASNMTLTWDRVSYEQYF. Combining the CDR3 with reference TRBV5-4 and TRBJ2-7 gives the whole variable domain ETGVTQSPTHLIKTRGQQVTLRCSSQSGHNTVSWYQQALGQGPQFIFQYYREEENGRGNFPPRFSGLQFPNYSSELNVNALELDDSALYLCASNMTLTWDRVSYEQYFGPGTRLTVT.